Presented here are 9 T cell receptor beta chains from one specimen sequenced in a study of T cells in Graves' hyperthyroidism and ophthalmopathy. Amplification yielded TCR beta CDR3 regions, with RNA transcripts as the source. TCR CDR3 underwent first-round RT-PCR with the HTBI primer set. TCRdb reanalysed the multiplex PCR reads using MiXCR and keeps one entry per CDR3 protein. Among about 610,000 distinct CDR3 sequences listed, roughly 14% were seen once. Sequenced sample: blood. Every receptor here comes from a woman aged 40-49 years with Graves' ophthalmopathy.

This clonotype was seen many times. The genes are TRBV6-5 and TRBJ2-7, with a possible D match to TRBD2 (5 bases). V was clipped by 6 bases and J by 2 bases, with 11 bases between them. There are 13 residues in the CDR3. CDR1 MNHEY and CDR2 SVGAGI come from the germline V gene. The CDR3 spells CASRARDPYEQYF. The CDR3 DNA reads TGTGCCAGCAGGGCCCGGGATCCCTACGAGCAGTACTTC.

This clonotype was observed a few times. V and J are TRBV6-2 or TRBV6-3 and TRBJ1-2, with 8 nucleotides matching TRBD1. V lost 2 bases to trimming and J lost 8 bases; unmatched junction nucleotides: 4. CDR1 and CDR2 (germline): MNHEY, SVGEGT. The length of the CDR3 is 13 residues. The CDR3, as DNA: TGTGCCAGCAGTTACCCGGGACAGGCGGGCTACACCTTC. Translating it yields CASSYPGQAGYTF.

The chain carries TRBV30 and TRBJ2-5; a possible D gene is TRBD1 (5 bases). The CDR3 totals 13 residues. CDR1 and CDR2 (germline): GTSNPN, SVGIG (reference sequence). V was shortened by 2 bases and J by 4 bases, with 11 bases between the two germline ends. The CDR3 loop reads CAWSLQGVETQYF. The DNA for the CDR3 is TGTGCCTGGAGTTTACAAGGGGTAGAGACCCAGTACTTC.

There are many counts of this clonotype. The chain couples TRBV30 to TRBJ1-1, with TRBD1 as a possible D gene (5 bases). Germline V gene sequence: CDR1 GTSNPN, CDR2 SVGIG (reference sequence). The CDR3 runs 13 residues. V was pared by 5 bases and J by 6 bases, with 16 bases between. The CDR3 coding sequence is TGTGCCTGGTTAGTCGGGGACGTAGCTGAAGCTTTCTTT. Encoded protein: CAWLVGDVAEAFF.

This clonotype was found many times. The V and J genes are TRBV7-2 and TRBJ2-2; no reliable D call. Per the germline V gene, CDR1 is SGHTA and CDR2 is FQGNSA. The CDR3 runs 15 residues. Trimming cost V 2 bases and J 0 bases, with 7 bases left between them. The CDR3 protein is CASSLRAANTGELFF. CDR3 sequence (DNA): TGTGCCAGCAGCTTAAGGGCGGCGAACACCGGGGAGCTGTTTTTT.

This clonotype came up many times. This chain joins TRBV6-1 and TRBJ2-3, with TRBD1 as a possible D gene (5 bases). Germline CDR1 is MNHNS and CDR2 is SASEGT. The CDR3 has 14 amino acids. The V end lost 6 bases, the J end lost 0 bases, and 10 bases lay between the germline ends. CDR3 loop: CASSLGHSTDTQYF. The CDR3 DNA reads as TGTGCCAGCAGCCTGGGGCACAGCACAGATACGCAGTATTTT.

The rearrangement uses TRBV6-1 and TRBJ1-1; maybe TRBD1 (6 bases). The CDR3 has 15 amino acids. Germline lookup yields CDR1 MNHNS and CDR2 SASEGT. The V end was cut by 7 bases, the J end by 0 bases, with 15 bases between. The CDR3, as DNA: TGTGCCAGCATGGGGGGCGGGATCATGAACACTGAAGCTTTCTTT. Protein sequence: CASMGGGIMNTEAFF.

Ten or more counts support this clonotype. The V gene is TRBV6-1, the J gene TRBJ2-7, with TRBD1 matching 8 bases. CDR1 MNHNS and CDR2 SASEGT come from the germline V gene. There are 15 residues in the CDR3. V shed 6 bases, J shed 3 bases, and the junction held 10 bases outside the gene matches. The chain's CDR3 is CASSASRDRRYEQYF. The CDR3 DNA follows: TGTGCCAGCAGCGCCAGCCGGGACAGGCGCTACGAGCAGTACTTC.

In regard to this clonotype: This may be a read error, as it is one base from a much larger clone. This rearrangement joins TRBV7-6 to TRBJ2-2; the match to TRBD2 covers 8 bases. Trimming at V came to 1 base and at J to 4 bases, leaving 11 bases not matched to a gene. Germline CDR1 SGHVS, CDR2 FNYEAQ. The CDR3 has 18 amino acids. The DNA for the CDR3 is TGTGCCAGCAGCTTAGACACACTAGCGGAACGTGGCACCGGGGAGCTGTTTTTT. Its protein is CASSLDTLAERGTGELFF.